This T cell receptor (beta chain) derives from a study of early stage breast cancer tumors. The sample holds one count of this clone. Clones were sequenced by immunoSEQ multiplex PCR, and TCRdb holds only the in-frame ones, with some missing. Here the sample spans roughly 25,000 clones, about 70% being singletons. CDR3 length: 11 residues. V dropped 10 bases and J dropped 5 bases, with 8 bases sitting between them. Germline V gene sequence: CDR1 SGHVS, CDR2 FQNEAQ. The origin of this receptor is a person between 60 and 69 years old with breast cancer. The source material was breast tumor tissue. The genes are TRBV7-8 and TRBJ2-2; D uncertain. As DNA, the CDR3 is TGTGCCATATACGGTACCGGGGAGCTGTTTTTT. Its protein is CAIYGTGELFF.